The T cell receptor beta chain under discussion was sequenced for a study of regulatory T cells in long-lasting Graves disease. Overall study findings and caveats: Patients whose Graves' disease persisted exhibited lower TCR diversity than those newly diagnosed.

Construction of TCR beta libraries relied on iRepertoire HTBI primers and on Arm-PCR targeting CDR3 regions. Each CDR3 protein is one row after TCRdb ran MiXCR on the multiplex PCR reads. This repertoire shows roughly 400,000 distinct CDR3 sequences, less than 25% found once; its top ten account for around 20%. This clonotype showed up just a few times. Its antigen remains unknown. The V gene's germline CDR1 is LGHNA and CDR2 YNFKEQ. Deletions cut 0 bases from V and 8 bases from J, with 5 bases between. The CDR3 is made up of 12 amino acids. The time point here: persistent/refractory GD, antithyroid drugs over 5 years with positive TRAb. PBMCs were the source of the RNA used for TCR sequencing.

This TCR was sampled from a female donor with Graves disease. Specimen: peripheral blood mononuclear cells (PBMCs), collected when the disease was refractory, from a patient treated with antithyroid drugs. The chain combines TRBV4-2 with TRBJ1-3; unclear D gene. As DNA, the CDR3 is TGTGCCAGCAGCCAAGATAAATACACCATATATTTT. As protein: CASSQDKYTIYF.